The T cell receptor beta chain described here comes from a study of cytomegalovirus exposure and HLA in healthy donors. The CDR3 contains 15 residues. V lost 2 bases and J lost 4; bases outside the gene matches: 6. The germline V gene encodes CDR1 MNHEY and CDR2 SVGAGI. The PCR used 60 Vbeta and 13 Jbeta primers. Assay: immunoSEQ multiplex PCR; the TCRdb copy retains only in-frame clones and omits some. Among about 160,000 clones, 70% to 85% were seen once, and the ten largest hold about 4.5%. This TCR derives from a man between 40 and 49 years old in good health and CMV-seronegative. The chain couples TRBV6-5 to TRBJ2-7, with 9 bases fitting TRBD1. Sequenced sample: PBMCs. The CDR3 spells CASSYDRGTGYEQYF. DNA for the CDR3: TGTGCCAGCAGTTACGACAGGGGGACCGGGTACGAGCAGTACTTC.